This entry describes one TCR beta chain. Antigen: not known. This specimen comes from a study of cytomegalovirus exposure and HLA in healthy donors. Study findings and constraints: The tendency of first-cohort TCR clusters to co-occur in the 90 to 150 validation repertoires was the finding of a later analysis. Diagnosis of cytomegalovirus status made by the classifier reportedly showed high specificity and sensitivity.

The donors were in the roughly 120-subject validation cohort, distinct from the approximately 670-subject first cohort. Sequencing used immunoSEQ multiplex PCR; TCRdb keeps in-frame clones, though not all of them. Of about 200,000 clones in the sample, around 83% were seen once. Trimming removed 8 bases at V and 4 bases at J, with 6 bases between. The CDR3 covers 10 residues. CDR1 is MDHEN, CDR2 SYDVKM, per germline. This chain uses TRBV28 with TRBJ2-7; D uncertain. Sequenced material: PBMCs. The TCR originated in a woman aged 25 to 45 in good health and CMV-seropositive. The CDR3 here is CASAAYEQYF. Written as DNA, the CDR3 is TGTGCCAGCGCGGCATACGAGCAGTACTTC.